This T cell receptor (beta chain) was retrieved from a study of T cells after yellow fever vaccination (dated by TCRdb to between 2018 and 2020). For the wider study: Libraries from fractions with low cell numbers were prepared with the SMART-Seq v4 Ultra Low Input RNA kit. Two healthy male donors, one aged 18 to 30 and one aged 30 to 40 years, made up the cohort. To track T-cell clones before and after primary and booster YFV17D yellow fever vaccination, bulk TCR alpha and beta repertoires were sequenced longitudinally. Blood samples were taken at several timepoints before and after primary and secondary immunization, and bulk PBMC replicates and cell subsets were isolated. Results the study describes overall, beyond this receptor: Most clones expanded after primary vaccination (around 96% of CD4 and 88% of CD8) were re-detected after the booster, suggesting that broad memory maintenance occurred. Compared with the primary T-cell response, the secondary T-cell response was weaker but faster, peaking on day 5 rather than day 15. Computational filtering was needed because FACS-sorted repertoires could contain abundant contaminating clonotypes from the bulk population. A small share of clonotypes occurred in both CD4 and CD8 compartments, likely arising from convergent recombination. Because the study included only a couple of donors, the extent to which the findings can be generalized is limited.

Synthesis of TCR cDNA relied on 5'RACE template switching, a step that introduced a universal primer site along with unique molecular identifiers. Priming of cDNA synthesis was performed from both the TCR alpha and TCR beta constant segments. Library amplification used two PCR steps, and the second PCR step added sample barcodes and sequencing adapters. Sequencing of libraries was done on Illumina HiSeq 2500 (2x100 bp) or NovaSeq (2x150 bp). As for the authors' bioinformatics: Reads were demultiplexed and collapsed into UMI consensus sequences with MIGEC, and V(D)J alignment was performed with MiXCR. Vaccine-responding clonotypes were defined with edgeR using replicate PBMC samples, requiring FDR below 0.01 and a log2 fold change above 5 up to day 15. CD4 or CD8 identity was assigned to each bulk clonotype according to whether the clonotype was present at higher abundance in the sequenced CD4 repertoire or the sequenced CD8 repertoire. Through fastp at Q25 and MiXCR, TCRdb rebuilt clones from the public reads, retaining in-frame beta chains. Entries are consolidated by CDR3 protein sequence, retaining the most common genes and DNA. The V and J calls were not made by the authors but by TCRdb's processing. The sample table lists some 600,000 distinct CDR3 sequences, 9% to 15% of them with a count of one. Clones ranked in the top ten supply approximately 15% of the sample.

Notes on this clonotype: What this receptor recognizes is not known. Base qualities are missing; no much larger clone stands one base away.

The germline V gene encodes CDR1 MNHEY and CDR2 SVGEGT. Measured from the cysteine to the phenylalanine, the CDR3 is 15 residues long. CDR3 DNA is the only sequence kept; it has 45 bases, read in frame from the first base. V loses 6 bases, J loses 3 bases, and the germline ends lie 15 bases apart. Read against the paper, the sample's treatment or condition label means: live attenuated yellow fever vaccine strain. Two biological replicates of bulk PBMCs were collected at each blood-draw timepoint. A standard Ficoll-Paque protocol was used to isolate PBMCs from peripheral blood. TriZol was used to extract RNA from bulk PBMCs, from CD4 and CD8 fractions, and from dextramer-positive and dextramer-negative fractions.

This TCR was sampled from a man younger than 45 who received the YFV17D yellow fever vaccine. The chain employs TRBV6-2 or TRBV6-3 and TRBJ2-1; TRBD1 is possibly the D segment (6 matching bases). The specimen comprised PBMCs, sampled on the day of the yellow fever booster vaccination. Here is the DNA: TGTGCCAGCAGCCGTCCAGGGGTCAACTACAATGAGCAGTTCTTC. The translation is CASSRPGVNYNEQFF.